Following are 10 T cell receptor beta chains from one sample sequenced in a study of Ad26.COV2.S vaccination and SARS-CoV-2 variants. Described treatment: around 19 received Ad26.COV2.S at low or high dose, single or two shots; 5 received placebo; per-sample allocation not given. At day 63 after the first vaccine or placebo injection, samples were drawn. Produced via immunoSEQ multiplex PCR; TCRdb's table is partial and in-frame only. The profile shows about 430,000 clones, 75% to 95% of them singletons. The input for sequencing was peripheral blood, taken in a trial of Ad26.COV2.S vaccine versus placebo. The source of these receptors is a person aged 18 to 59 who received the Ad26.COV2.S COVID-19 vaccine or a placebo.

The chain carries TRBV24-1 and TRBJ1-2; no firm D call. The CDR3 consists of 14 residues. Between the trimmed V and J ends, which lost 4 bases and 2 bases, there was a span of 10 bases. The V gene's germline CDR1 is KGHDR and CDR2 SFDVKD. Here the CDR3 DNA reads TGTGCCACCAGTGACCCCCGTTGGAACTATGGCTACACCTTC. This encodes CATSDPRWNYGYTF.

The rearrangement links TRBV29-1 to TRBJ1-1; 8 nucleotides align to TRBD1. CDR3 size: 13 residues. The germline V gene encodes CDR1 SQVTM and CDR2 ANQGSEA. The ends lost 0 bases at V and 10 bases at J; junction bases unmatched: 7. The CDR3 protein is CSVEDWRQGAAFF. As DNA, the CDR3 is TGCAGCGTTGAAGATTGGAGGCAGGGGGCAGCTTTCTTT.

This clone was counted a few times. The V gene is TRBV19, the J gene TRBJ1-5; possible D gene TRBD1, 6 bases. The CDR3 consists of 13 residues. From germline, CDR1 is LNHDA and CDR2 SQIVND (reference sequence). V gave up 9 bases and J gave up 8 bases, with 17 bases separating them. The CDR3 region is CASGDILGKPQHF. The CDR3 bases are TGTGCCAGCGGGGACATCCTCGGTAAGCCCCAGCATTTT. Full variable domain (remainder filled in from reference TRBV19 and TRBJ1-5): DGGITQSPKYLFRKEGQNVTLSCEQNLNHDAMYWYRQDPGQGLRLIYYSQIVNDFQKGDIAEGYSVSREKKESFPLTVTSAQKNPTAFYLCASGDILGKPQHFGDGTRLSIL.

The chain employs TRBV5-4 and TRBJ2-1; 9 nucleotides align to TRBD2. The germline V gene has CDR1 SGHNT and CDR2 YYREEE (reference sequence). The CDR3 spans 14 residues. With 5 bases clipped from V and 3 bases from J, the junction kept 3 bases outside the gene matches. The CDR3 sequence is CASSQREDYNEQFF. CDR3 DNA: TGTGCCAGCAGTCAGCGGGAGGACTACAATGAGCAGTTCTTC.

V is TRBV11-2 and J is TRBJ2-7, with TRBD1 matching 9 bases. V was pared by 2 bases and J by 6 bases, with 5 bases of the junction left unmatched. Germline loops: CDR1 SGHAT, CDR2 FQNNGV. The CDR3 contains 14 residues. DNA for the CDR3: TGTGCCAGCAGCTTACTTGGGACAGGGCCCGAGCAGTACTTC. Its translation is CASSLLGTGPEQYF.

The rearrangement links TRBV30 to TRBJ1-1, with a weak D call TRBD1 (5 bases). V was cut by 0 bases and J by 7 bases, with 12 bases left in between. There are 13 residues in the CDR3. Germline V gene sequence: CDR1 GTSNPN, CDR2 SVGIG (reference sequence). The CDR3 is CAWSVEGLLEAFF. The CDR3 coding sequence is TGTGCCTGGAGTGTGGAGGGACTTCTTGAAGCTTTCTTT.

This sequence joins TRBV19 and TRBJ2-2, with 9 bases identical to TRBD2. The CDR3 runs 16 residues. With 8 bases clipped from V and 6 bases from J, the junction kept 13 bases outside the gene matches. Germline V gene sequence: CDR1 LNHDA, CDR2 SQIVND (reference sequence). Written as DNA, the CDR3 is TGTGCCAGTGGGTGGTTGCGGGAGGGCCTAGCCGGGGAGCTGTTTTTT. Its translation: CASGWLREGLAGELFF.

V gene TRBV20-1 combines with J gene TRBJ1-1; D is uncertain. Germline V lookup: CDR1 DFQATT, CDR2 SNEGSKA (reference sequence). V lost 3 bases to trimming and J lost 6 bases, with 8 bases between them. The CDR3 totals 11 residues. This CDR3 is CSARESSEAFF. CDR3 sequence (DNA): TGCAGTGCTAGGGAAAGTTCTGAAGCTTTCTTT.

The chain links TRBV24-1 to TRBJ2-1; no clear D gene. This CDR3 is 15 amino acids long. V was pared by 5 bases and J by 0 bases, with 10 bases between. From germline, CDR1 is KGHDR and CDR2 SFDVKD. CDR3 loop: CATSGPVGSYNEQFF. The CDR3 DNA sequence: TGTGCCACCAGTGGTCCCGTTGGCTCCTACAATGAGCAGTTCTTC.

This clone was seen a few times. The V gene is TRBV9, the J gene TRBJ1-1; no clear D gene. The CDR3 spans 13 residues. Trimming shortened V by 0 bases and J by 4 bases, and 7 bases separated the two germline ends. CDR1 SGDLS and CDR2 YYNGEE come from the germline V gene. The CDR3 region has the DNA TGTGCCAGCAGCGTAGATGAGGGCACTGAAGCTTTCTTT. It codes for CASSVDEGTEAFF.